This T cell receptor (beta chain) was captured by sequencing in a study of shared clonotypes between healthy human individuals. Terminally differentiated effector memory CD45RA+ cells were excluded by CCR7 positive selection of CD45RO-negative cells. Deep was the level used in running the assay. Clones were sequenced by immunoSEQ multiplex PCR, and TCRdb holds only the in-frame ones, with some missing. The table lists about 2.1 million clones, just over 90% of them singletons. The length of the CDR3 is 17 residues. Per germline, CDR1 SGHNT and CDR2 YYREEE (reference sequence). The germline V and J ends were trimmed by 0 bases and 1 base, with 16 bases remaining between them.

Specimen: naive CD8+ T cells from PBMCs. V gene TRBV5-4 combines with J gene TRBJ2-5; D perhaps matches TRBD1 (5 bases). This TCR was recovered from a man aged 18 to 29 in good health. Some clones in this sample may be carry-over from other donors' samples. DNA of the CDR3: TGTGCCAGCAGCTTGGAGGGTCAGGGTCTTTCCCAAGAGACCCAGTACTTC. Amino acid sequence: CASSLEGQGLSQETQYF.